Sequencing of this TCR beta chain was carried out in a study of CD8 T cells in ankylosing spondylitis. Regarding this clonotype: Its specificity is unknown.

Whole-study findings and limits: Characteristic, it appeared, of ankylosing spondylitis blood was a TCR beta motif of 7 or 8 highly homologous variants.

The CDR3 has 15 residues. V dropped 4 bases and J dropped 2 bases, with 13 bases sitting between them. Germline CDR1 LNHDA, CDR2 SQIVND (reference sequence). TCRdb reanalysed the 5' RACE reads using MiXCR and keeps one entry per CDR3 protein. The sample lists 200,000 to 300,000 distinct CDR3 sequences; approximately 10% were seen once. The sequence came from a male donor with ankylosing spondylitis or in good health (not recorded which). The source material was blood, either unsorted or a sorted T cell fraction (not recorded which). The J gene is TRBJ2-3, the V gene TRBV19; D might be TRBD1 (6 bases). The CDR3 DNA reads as TGTGCCAGTAGTAAGACAGGTGCCACCACAGATACGCAGTATTTT. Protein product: CASSKTGATTDTQYF.